This T cell receptor (beta chain) was sequenced for a study of beta chain features in type 1 diabetes. Study in general: There was similarity between patients and healthy donors in age, gender and cell yields. Regarding the study as a whole: Comparison showed that naive, central memory and Treg TCRB repertoires appeared more similar among patients than among healthy donors. Shorter TCRB CDR3s, moderately but significantly so, were found in Type 1 diabetes patients in all four CD4+ subsets.

Expressed TCRB transcripts got sequenced, as all isolated RNA was reverse transcribed. Profiling relied on immunoSEQ multiplex PCR, and the TCRdb table lists in-frame clones only, not all of them. The repertoire includes around 300,000 clones, 12% to 15% of them detected once, and 6.7% sits in the top ten. Staining for CD45RO/CCR7/CD25/CD127/CD95/CD27 allowed sorting of CD4+ naive, central memory, regulatory and stem cell-like memory cells. Points on this clone: The antigen is not known.

This TCR was recovered from a man aged 30 to 39 in good health. The sequenced sample consisted of central memory CD4+ T cells from blood.

CDR3 sequence reads: CASSLVWDRANEQYF. The CDR3 DNA reads TGTGCCAGCAGCTTAGTCTGGGACAGGGCCAACGAGCAGTACTTC. This chain uses TRBV11-2 with TRBJ2-7, with TRBD1 matching 9 bases. The germline gives CDR1 SGHAT, CDR2 FQNNGV. The CDR3 has 15 residues. The J segment lost 5 bases and the V segment lost 1 base, leaving 6 bases of the junction unmatched.